This T cell receptor beta chain was sequenced during a study of blood T cells in healthy people across ages. This clonotype was picked up a small number of times. For the second PCR, which ran for roughly 6 to 12 cycles, a sample-barcoded 5' primer and a J-beta primer mix were used. TCRdb reprocessed the 5' RACE reads with MiXCR, giving one entry per CDR3 protein. The sample contains around 1,000,000 distinct CDR3 sequences, under 30% of which appear only once. This same sample was also part of a study on T cells of mothers and their children.

This clonotype was sampled from a girl aged 2 to 10 in good health. Sequencing used blood.

Here the CDR3 reads CASGEEQGNTDTQYF. As DNA, the CDR3 is TGTGCCAGCGGCGAAGAACAGGGAAACACAGATACGCAGTATTTT. The rearrangement links TRBV7-2 to TRBJ2-3; a weak D match, TRBD1 (6 bases). Trimming left V 8 bases short and J 2 bases short, with 17 bases between. The CDR3 spans 15 residues. Germline V gives CDR1 SGHTA, CDR2 FQGNSA. Full variable domain (rest looked up from reference TRBV7-2 and TRBJ2-3): GAGVSQSPSNKVTEKGKDVELRCDPISGHTALYWYRQSLGQGLEFLIYFQGNSAPDKSGLPSDRFSAERTGGSVSTLTIQRTQQEDSAVYLCASGEEQGNTDTQYFGPGTRLTVL.